Below, 15 T cell receptor beta chains from the same sample are listed, as sequenced in a study of blood T cell repertoires in COVID-19 (TCRdb year 2020). Library preparation used the immunoSEQ multiplex PCR assay. Imported from immuneACCESS, the table was reduced by TCRdb to in-frame sequences with V and J called. These copies leave out some clones; in studies compared against another copy, an unresolved V gene accounts for under half, and the cause of the remainder is not known. The sample profile shows under 250,000 clones; roughly 77% of them were found once. The top ten constitute around 6% of the sample. Sequenced sample: peripheral blood. The receptors originated from a woman in her 40s with COVID-19, enrolled during active disease.

V usage is TRBV16 and J usage is TRBJ1-5; TRBD1 aligns across 7 bases. The germline V gene has CDR1 KGHSY and CDR2 FQNENV. The CDR3 covers 15 residues. Trimming removed 0 bases from V and 7 bases from J; junction bases left unmatched: 6. CDR3 nucleotide sequence: TGTGCCAGCAGCCAATCCAGACAGGGAAAACAGCCCCAGCATTTT. Its translation: CASSQSRQGKQPQHF.

The J gene is TRBJ2-1, the V gene TRBV2, with 8 positions matching TRBD2. Germline assignment: CDR1 SNHLY and CDR2 FYNNEI. The CDR3 is made up of 14 amino acids. Unmatched junction bases numbered 10, after V lost 7 bases and J lost 8 bases. CDR3 sequence (DNA): TGTGCCAGCAATTACGGGAGGGCCTGGGATGAGCAGTTCTTC. Translating gives CASNYGRAWDEQFF. Complete variable domain (other parts from reference TRBV2 and TRBJ2-1): EPEVTQTPSHQVTQMGQEVILRCVPISNHLYFYWYRQILGQKVEFLVSFYNNEISEKSEIFDDQFSVERPDGSNFTLKIRSTKLEDSAMYFCASNYGRAWDEQFFGPGTRLTVL.

This chain joins TRBV18 and TRBJ2-3; D remains unclear. CDR3 length: 13 residues. Germline CDR1 reads KGHSH; CDR2 reads LQKENI. Trimming removed 3 bases at V and 4 bases at J, with 8 bases between. The CDR3 DNA follows: TGTGCCAGCTCACCGTCCTTCGCAGATACGCAGTATTTT. It is translated as CASSPSFADTQYF. Supplemented by reference TRBV18 and TRBJ2-3, the full variable domain reads NAGVMQNPRHLVRRRGQEARLRCSPMKGHSHVYWYRQLPEEGLKFMVYLQKENIIDESGMPKERFSAEFPKEGPSILRIQQVVRGDSAAYFCASSPSFADTQYFGPGTRLTVL.

This clone was seen ten or more times. The gene calls are TRBV3-1 (or the pseudogene TRBV3-2) and TRBJ1-1; D gene ambiguous. The length of the CDR3 is 12 residues. Looked up from germline, CDR1 is LGHDT and CDR2 is YNNKEL (reference sequence). V was cut by 1 base and J by 7 bases, with 7 bases left in between. The CDR3 reads CASSQAQFEAFF. The CDR3 DNA reads TGTGCCAGCAGCCAAGCCCAGTTTGAAGCTTTCTTT.

This chain joins TRBV4-3 and TRBJ2-1, with 9 positions matching TRBD1. The CDR3 sequence is 17 residues long. V gave up 4 bases and J gave up 3 bases; unmatched junction bases: 10. Germline V gene lookup returns CDR1 LGHNA and CDR2 YSLEER. CDR3 DNA sequence: TGCGCCAGCAGCCGAGAAACAGGGGGCTTATTCTACAATGAGCAGTTCTTC. It is translated as CASSRETGGLFYNEQFF.

The rearrangement uses TRBV11-2 and TRBJ2-2; 13 bases fit TRBD2. V lost 2 bases and J lost 4; bases outside the gene matches: 4. The CDR3 has 17 residues. Germline assignment: CDR1 SGHAT and CDR2 FQNNGV. The DNA of the CDR3 is TGTGCCAGCAGCTTAAAACGGACTAGCGGGGGCACCGGGGAGCTGTTTTTT. Encoded protein: CASSLKRTSGGTGELFF.

The chain uses TRBV5-1 and TRBJ2-5, with TRBD2 matching 8 bases. V gave up 2 bases and J gave up 7 bases; unmatched junction bases: 10. CDR3 size: 15 residues. Germline V gene data show CDR1 as SGHRS and CDR2 as YFSETQ. The CDR3 region has the DNA TGCGCCAGCAGCTTAACGACTAGCGCGGGGGGGACCCAGTACTTC. Amino acids: CASSLTTSAGGTQYF.

The CDR3 loop is CAWSSGMGTDTQYF. In DNA, the CDR3 is TGTGCCTGGTCTAGCGGGATGGGCACAGATACGCAGTATTTT. This chain links TRBV30 with TRBJ2-3; TRBD2 matches at 9 bases. V shed 5 bases, J shed 1 base, and the junction held 4 bases outside the gene matches. Germline lookup yields CDR1 GTSNPN and CDR2 SVGIG (reference sequence). The length of the CDR3 is 14 residues.

V is TRBV7-2 and J is TRBJ1-2, with unresolved D. The length of the CDR3 is 13 residues. The V gene lost 1 base and the J gene lost 8 bases, with 11 bases spanning the gap. Germline V gene lookup returns CDR1 SGHTA and CDR2 FQGNSA. The CDR3 DNA is TGTGCCAGCAGCTTAGTACCCCGGGGAGGCTACACCTTC. Translated, it gives CASSLVPRGGYTF.

The gene calls are TRBV5-4 and TRBJ2-7; no definite D call. The CDR3 spans 15 residues. Per germline, CDR1 SGHNT and CDR2 YYREEE (reference sequence). Trimming took 4 bases from V and 0 from J, leaving 14 bases between them. The CDR3 nucleotides read TGTGCCAGCAGCATAATGGGTAGGAGCTCCTACGAGCAGTACTTC. The encoded protein is CASSIMGRSSYEQYF.

The chain joins TRBV6-5 to TRBJ1-1; TRBD1 might be the D (5 bases). Germline V lookup: CDR1 MNHEY, CDR2 SVGAGI. V was pared by 3 bases and J by 4 bases, with 12 bases between. This CDR3 has 14 residues. DNA of the CDR3: TGTGCCAGCAGTTATTCGGGGGGGGGCACTGAAGCTTTCTTT. Protein product: CASSYSGGGTEAFF.

The chain carries TRBV6-5 and TRBJ2-7; TRBD2 is a possible D gene (6 bases). The CDR3 is 13 amino acids. Trimming removed 5 bases from V and 3 bases from J, with 11 bases in between. The germline CDR1 and CDR2 sequences are MNHEY and SVGAGI. This CDR3 is CASSRDFGYEQYF. CDR3 bases: TGTGCCAGCAGTCGGGACTTCGGCTACGAGCAGTACTTC.

J is TRBJ1-2 and V is TRBV12-3 or TRBV12-4; TRBD1 agrees at 7 bases. The J segment lost 6 bases and the V segment lost 6 bases, leaving 4 bases of the junction unmatched. The CDR3 has 12 residues. The CDR3 DNA follows: TGTGCCAGCAGCCCGACAGGGAATGGCTACACCTTC. Translation: CASSPTGNGYTF.

This clone came up once. CDR3 amino acids: CASSFETANTGELFF. Here the CDR3 DNA reads TGCGCCAGCAGCTTTGAAACAGCGAACACCGGGGAGCTGTTTTTT. The rearrangement uses TRBV5-1 and TRBJ2-2; D gene ambiguous. This CDR3 region has 15 residues. Per the germline V gene, CDR1 is SGHRS and CDR2 is YFSETQ. Trimming pared 2 bases from V and 0 bases from J, leaving 8 bases between. Full variable domain (outside the CDR3, taken from reference TRBV5-1 and TRBJ2-2): KAGVTQTPRYLIKTRGQQVTLSCSPISGHRSVSWYQQTPGQGLQFLFEYFSETQRNKGNFPGRFSGRQFSNSRSEMNVSTLELGDSALYLCASSFETANTGELFFGEGSRLTVL.

This rearrangement joins TRBV12-5 to TRBJ2-3, with 9 positions matching TRBD2. This CDR3 region has 14 residues. Trimming at V came to 6 bases and at J to 2 bases, leaving 3 bases not matched to a gene. The germline CDR1 and CDR2 sequences are LGHNT and FRNRAP. CDR3 in amino acids: CASGASGATDTQYF. In nucleotides, the CDR3 is TGTGCTAGTGGCGCTAGCGGGGCCACAGATACGCAGTATTTT.